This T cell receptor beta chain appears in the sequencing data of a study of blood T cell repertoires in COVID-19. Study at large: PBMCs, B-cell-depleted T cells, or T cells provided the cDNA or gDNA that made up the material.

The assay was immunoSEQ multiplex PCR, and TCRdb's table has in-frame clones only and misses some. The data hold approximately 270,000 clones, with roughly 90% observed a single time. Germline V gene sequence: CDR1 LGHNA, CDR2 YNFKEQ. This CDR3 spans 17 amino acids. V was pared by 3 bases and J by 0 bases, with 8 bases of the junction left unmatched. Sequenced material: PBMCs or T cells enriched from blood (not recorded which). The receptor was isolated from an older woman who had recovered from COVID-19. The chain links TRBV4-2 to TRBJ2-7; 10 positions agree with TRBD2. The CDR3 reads CASSQGIAGGFSYEQYF. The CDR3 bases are TGTGCCAGCAGCCAGGGGATAGCGGGAGGTTTCTCCTACGAGCAGTACTTC.